These 18 T cell receptor beta chains came from one sample sequenced in a study of human T cells and chemical hapten exposure. The time point is: patch test 3, about 24 weeks after DPC sensitization. Treatment in this sample: therapeutic diphenylcyclopropenone sensitization with weekly scalp DPC. TCRdb used MiXCR to reprocess the RACE reads, holding one entry per CDR3 protein. The sample records tens of thousands of distinct CDR3 sequences, around 11% being singletons. The sequencing here drew on whole blood, taken in connection with sensitization to the hapten diphenylcyclopropenone (DPC). The receptors derive from a man aged 25-40 years with alopecia areata. Some clones in this sample may be carry-over from other donors' samples.

On this clonotype: This could be a read error, since a much larger clone is one nucleotide away. J is TRBJ2-3 and V is TRBV7-7, with D tentatively TRBD1 (5 bases). There are 13 residues in the CDR3. Germline lookup yields CDR1 SSHAT and CDR2 FNYEAQ (reference sequence). The CDR3 nucleotides read TGTGCTAGCAGCCTTAGGGGTACAGATGCGCAGTATTTT. Translated, it gives CASSLRGTDAQYF.

This clonotype was recorded at least ten times. V and J are TRBV7-6 and TRBJ2-5; 13 bases fit TRBD2. The CDR3 is 16 residues long. With V trimmed by 4 bases and J by 7 bases, 9 bases remained unmatched. Germline assignment: CDR1 SGHVS and CDR2 FNYEAQ. CDR3 nucleotides: TGTGCCAGCAGCTCAACGACTAGCGGGGGGACGGGGACCCAGTACTTC. It specifies CASSSTTSGGTGTQYF.

As to this clonotype: An end of the junction does not agree with germline; a read error may underlie this. The V gene is TRBV5-1, the J gene TRBJ2-7, with 7 bases aligning to TRBD1. Looked up from germline, CDR1 is SGHRS and CDR2 is YFSETQ. The length of the CDR3 is 11 residues. This CDR3 reads CASSLEGGQIF. The CDR3 DNA sequence: TGCGCCAGCAGCTTGGAAGGGGGACAGATCTTC. Based on the CDR3 plus reference TRBV5-1 and TRBJ2-7, the full variable domain is KAGVTQTPRYLIKTRGQQVTLSCSPISGHRSVSWYQQTPGQGLQFLFEYFSETQRNKGNFPGRFSGRQFSNSRSEMNVSTLELGDSALYLCASSLEGGQIFGPGTRLTVT.

This chain links TRBV28 with TRBJ2-1; 9 bases agree with TRBD1. This CDR3 has 16 residues. CDR1 is MDHEN, CDR2 SYDVKM, per germline. V was clipped by 3 bases and J by 0 bases; unmatched bases: 3. The CDR3 loop reads CASSFETGGSYNEQFF. CDR3 DNA: TGTGCCAGCAGTTTTGAGACAGGGGGCTCCTACAATGAGCAGTTCTTC.

This clonotype turned up a few times. The chain is built from TRBV9 and TRBJ2-3; a weak D match, TRBD1 (5 bases). Trimming took off 0 bases at V and 5 bases at J, with 10 bases between the two ends. The CDR3 has 14 residues. Germline-derived CDR1 and CDR2 are SGDLS and YYNGEE. CDR3: CASSVDQGIDTQYF. DNA for the CDR3: TGTGCCAGCAGCGTAGATCAGGGTATAGATACGCAGTATTTT.

The rearrangement joins TRBV3-1 to TRBJ1-2, with no clear D. This CDR3 has 11 amino acids. Germline loops: CDR1 LGHDT, CDR2 YNNKEL (reference sequence). V lost 5 bases and J 2 bases, leaving 3 bases between the germline ends. In DNA form, the CDR3 reads TGTGCCAGCAGCTGGAACTATGGCTACACCTTC. Its protein is CASSWNYGYTF.

A single count supports this clonotype. A much larger clone lies a single base off, so this may be a read error. The genes are TRBV24-1 and TRBJ2-7; possibly TRBD1 for D (5 bases). V was cut by 0 bases and J by 8 bases, with 13 bases left in between. The CDR3 sequence is 14 residues long. Per germline, CDR1 KGHDR and CDR2 SFDVKD. The CDR3 coding sequence is TGTGCCACCAGTGATTTGCGACAGCCCTGGAAGCAGTACTTC. This codes for CATSDLRQPWKQYF.

Many counts were recorded for this clonotype. The chain has TRBV15 and TRBJ1-3; 9 bases are a match to TRBD1. After removal of 1 base from V and 10 bases from J, the junction contained 11 bases not matched to a gene. This CDR3 has 16 amino acids. CDR1 LNHNV and CDR2 YYDKDF come from the germline V gene (reference sequence). The CDR3 region is CATSRVSTGQGGTIYF. The DNA for the CDR3 is TGTGCCACCAGCAGAGTCTCTACGGGACAGGGAGGGACCATATATTTT.

V is TRBV28 and J is TRBJ2-7; 8 bases fit TRBD1. Per the germline V gene, CDR1 is MDHEN and CDR2 is SYDVKM. Trimming took 2 bases from V and 4 from J; bases not matched to a gene: 1. CDR3 size: 13 residues. The DNA for the CDR3 is TGTGCCAGCAGTTTACAGGGGGCTTACGAGCAGTACTTC. As protein: CASSLQGAYEQYF. Full variable domain (rest looked up from reference TRBV28 and TRBJ2-7): DVKVTQSSRYLVKRTGEKVFLECVQDMDHENMFWYRQDPGLGLRLIYFSYDVKMKEKGDIPEGYSVSREKKERFSLILESASTNQTSMYLCASSLQGAYEQYFGPGTRLTVT.

V and J are TRBV6-2 or TRBV6-3 and TRBJ1-1; D unresolved. V was pared by 0 bases and J by 8 bases, with 7 bases between. CDR1 is MNHEY, CDR2 SVGEGT, per germline. The CDR3 runs 12 residues. The CDR3 here is CASSYSSIEAFF. As DNA, the CDR3 is TGTGCCAGCAGTTACTCGAGTATAGAAGCTTTCTTT.

This clonotype was counted ten times or more. The chain links TRBV11-2 to TRBJ1-1; D is possibly TRBD1 (6 bases). Deletions cut 0 bases from V and 11 bases from J, with 13 bases between. The CDR3 contains 13 residues. Germline V gene lookup returns CDR1 SGHAT and CDR2 FQNNGV. The CDR3 protein is CASSLDSQGRAFF. CDR3 nucleotide sequence: TGTGCCAGCAGCTTAGATAGCCAGGGGCGCGCTTTCTTT.

This clonotype was counted a few times. Here the CDR3 reads CASSLVGTVNYGYTF. In DNA, the CDR3 is TGTGCCAGCAGCTTAGTGGGGACAGTTAACTATGGCTACACCTTC. This rearrangement joins TRBV7-2 to TRBJ1-2; 7 nucleotides match TRBD1. Germline CDR1 SGHTA, CDR2 FQGNSA. The CDR3 runs 15 residues. Losses at the gene ends were 1 base for V and 1 base for J; bases not matched to a gene: 3.

This clonotype was detected many times. The chain employs TRBV20-1 and TRBJ2-3; TRBD2 aligns across 8 bases. V shed 3 bases, J shed 0 bases, and the junction held 5 bases outside the gene matches. The CDR3 loop spans 15 amino acids. Looked up from germline, CDR1 is DFQATT and CDR2 is SNEGSKA (reference sequence). The CDR3 reads CSARIAGTSTDTQYF. The CDR3 DNA reads TGCAGTGCTAGGATAGCGGGGACGAGCACAGATACGCAGTATTTT.

This clonotype was detected only a few times. The chain couples TRBV20-1 to TRBJ2-7; D is ambiguous. The V end lost 0 bases, the J end lost 0 bases, and 12 bases lay between the germline ends. From germline, CDR1 is DFQATT and CDR2 SNEGSKA (reference sequence). This CDR3 contains 15 residues. Here the CDR3 reads CSARDPERSSYEQYF. CDR3 DNA: TGCAGTGCTAGAGATCCGGAAAGGAGCTCCTACGAGCAGTACTTC.

This clonotype was found a few times. The chain joins TRBV7-6 to TRBJ2-1; 8 bases are a match to TRBD1. The CDR3 is made up of 14 amino acids. The germline V gene has CDR1 SGHVS and CDR2 FNYEAQ. J was trimmed by 5 bases and V by 5 bases; bases with no gene match: 5. CDR3 loop: CASSDRTGNNEQFF. The CDR3 region has the DNA TGTGCCAGCAGCGATCGGACAGGGAACAATGAGCAGTTCTTC. The variable domain in full, completed from reference TRBV7-6 and TRBJ2-1, reads GAGVSQSPRYKVTKRGQDVALRCDPISGHVSLYWYRQALGQGPEFLTYFNYEAQQDKSGLPNDRFSAERPEGSISTLTIQRTEQRDSAMYRCASSDRTGNNEQFFGPGTRLTVL.

The J gene is TRBJ2-7, the V gene TRBV28; D uncertain. The CDR3 is 14 residues long. The germline V gene encodes CDR1 MDHEN and CDR2 SYDVKM. V gave up 3 bases and J gave up 0 bases, with 9 bases separating them. CDR3 loop: CASSFATLSYEQYF. The CDR3 nucleotides are TGTGCCAGCAGTTTCGCCACGCTCTCCTACGAGCAGTACTTC.

In this sample, this clonotype turned up many times. This chain links TRBV4-2 with TRBJ2-3; D could derive from TRBD1 or TRBD2 (5 bases each). The CDR3 consists of 15 residues. Germline CDR1 is LGHNA and CDR2 is YNFKEQ. V dropped 2 bases and J dropped 5 bases, with 14 bases sitting between them. The CDR3 protein is CASSQLMGRGDTQYF. DNA for the CDR3: TGTGCCAGCAGCCAACTAATGGGACGCGGAGATACGCAGTATTTT.

This clonotype was picked up a small number of times. V usage is TRBV12-3 or TRBV12-4 and J usage is TRBJ1-1; D not resolved. V was pared by 6 bases and J by 3 bases, with 8 bases between. This CDR3 comprises 12 residues. The CDR3 DNA follows: TGTGCCAGCAGCCAGACCGACACTGAAGCTTTCTTT. It translates to CASSQTDTEAFF.